The clone carrying this T cell receptor beta chain has at least ten counts. Its specificity is unknown. Unique-molecular-identifier-tagged TCR beta cDNA libraries were used. About 540,000 cDNA molecules were obtained from 1 to 10 million T cells. TCRdb independently ran MiXCR on the PCR reads; one entry per CDR3 protein. The repertoire includes approximately 730,000 distinct CDR3 sequences, about half of them detected once, and approximately 4.4% sits in the top ten. These data come from a study of post-analysis software for immune sequencing data. The study's findings and limits: Samples prepared in the same batch strongly co-clustered by F measure.

The clonotype was recovered from a girl between 10 and 17 years old with multiple sclerosis. Specimen: blood.

In DNA form, the CDR3 reads TGTGCCAGCAGCGTAGGTGCCGAACCCTACGAGCAGTACTTC. Translated: CASSVGAEPYEQYF. The chain has TRBV9 and TRBJ2-7, with D unclear. Germline V gene data show CDR1 as SGDLS and CDR2 as YYNGEE. This CDR3 has 14 amino acids. The ends were cut back, 0 bases at V and 2 bases at J, with 9 bases in the middle.